This T cell receptor (beta chain) was captured by sequencing in a study of blood T cell repertoires in COVID-19. Study-wide context: There were acute and convalescent COVID-19 samples, and they came from the United States, Italy and Spain. PBMCs, B-cell-depleted T cells, or T cells were the source of the cDNA or gDNA that made up the material.

Per the study methods: Amplification of reference gene primers provided the estimated nucleated cell counts. The repertoire was sequenced with immunoSEQ multiplex PCR; TCRdb's copy has only in-frame clones and lacks some. V and J calls and clone size follow that table, whereas D and trimming were derived from the DNA. The sample comprises roughly 73,000 clones, 81% of which are singletons, and approximately 22% rests with the top ten. Trimming stripped 5 bases from V and 4 bases from J, with 14 bases between. Germline V gene sequence: CDR1 SGHAT, CDR2 FQNNGV. CDR3 size: 14 residues. This TCR was recovered from a woman in her seventies with acute or convalescent COVID-19. The sample consisted of peripheral blood. The gene calls are TRBV11-2 and TRBJ1-1, with D perhaps matching TRBD1 (5 bases). CDR3 nucleotides: TGTGCCAGCAGCACCTCGGGGGGGGGCACTGAAGCTTTCTTT. Translating gives CASSTSGGGTEAFF. The full variable domain, in which reference TRBV11-2 and TRBJ1-1 provide the parts outside the CDR3, is EAGVAQSPRYKIIEKRQSVAFWCNPISGHATLYWYQQILGQGPKLLIQFQNNGVVDDSQLPKDRFSAERLKGVDSTLKIQPAKLEDSAVYLCASSTSGGGTEAFFGQGTRLTVV.